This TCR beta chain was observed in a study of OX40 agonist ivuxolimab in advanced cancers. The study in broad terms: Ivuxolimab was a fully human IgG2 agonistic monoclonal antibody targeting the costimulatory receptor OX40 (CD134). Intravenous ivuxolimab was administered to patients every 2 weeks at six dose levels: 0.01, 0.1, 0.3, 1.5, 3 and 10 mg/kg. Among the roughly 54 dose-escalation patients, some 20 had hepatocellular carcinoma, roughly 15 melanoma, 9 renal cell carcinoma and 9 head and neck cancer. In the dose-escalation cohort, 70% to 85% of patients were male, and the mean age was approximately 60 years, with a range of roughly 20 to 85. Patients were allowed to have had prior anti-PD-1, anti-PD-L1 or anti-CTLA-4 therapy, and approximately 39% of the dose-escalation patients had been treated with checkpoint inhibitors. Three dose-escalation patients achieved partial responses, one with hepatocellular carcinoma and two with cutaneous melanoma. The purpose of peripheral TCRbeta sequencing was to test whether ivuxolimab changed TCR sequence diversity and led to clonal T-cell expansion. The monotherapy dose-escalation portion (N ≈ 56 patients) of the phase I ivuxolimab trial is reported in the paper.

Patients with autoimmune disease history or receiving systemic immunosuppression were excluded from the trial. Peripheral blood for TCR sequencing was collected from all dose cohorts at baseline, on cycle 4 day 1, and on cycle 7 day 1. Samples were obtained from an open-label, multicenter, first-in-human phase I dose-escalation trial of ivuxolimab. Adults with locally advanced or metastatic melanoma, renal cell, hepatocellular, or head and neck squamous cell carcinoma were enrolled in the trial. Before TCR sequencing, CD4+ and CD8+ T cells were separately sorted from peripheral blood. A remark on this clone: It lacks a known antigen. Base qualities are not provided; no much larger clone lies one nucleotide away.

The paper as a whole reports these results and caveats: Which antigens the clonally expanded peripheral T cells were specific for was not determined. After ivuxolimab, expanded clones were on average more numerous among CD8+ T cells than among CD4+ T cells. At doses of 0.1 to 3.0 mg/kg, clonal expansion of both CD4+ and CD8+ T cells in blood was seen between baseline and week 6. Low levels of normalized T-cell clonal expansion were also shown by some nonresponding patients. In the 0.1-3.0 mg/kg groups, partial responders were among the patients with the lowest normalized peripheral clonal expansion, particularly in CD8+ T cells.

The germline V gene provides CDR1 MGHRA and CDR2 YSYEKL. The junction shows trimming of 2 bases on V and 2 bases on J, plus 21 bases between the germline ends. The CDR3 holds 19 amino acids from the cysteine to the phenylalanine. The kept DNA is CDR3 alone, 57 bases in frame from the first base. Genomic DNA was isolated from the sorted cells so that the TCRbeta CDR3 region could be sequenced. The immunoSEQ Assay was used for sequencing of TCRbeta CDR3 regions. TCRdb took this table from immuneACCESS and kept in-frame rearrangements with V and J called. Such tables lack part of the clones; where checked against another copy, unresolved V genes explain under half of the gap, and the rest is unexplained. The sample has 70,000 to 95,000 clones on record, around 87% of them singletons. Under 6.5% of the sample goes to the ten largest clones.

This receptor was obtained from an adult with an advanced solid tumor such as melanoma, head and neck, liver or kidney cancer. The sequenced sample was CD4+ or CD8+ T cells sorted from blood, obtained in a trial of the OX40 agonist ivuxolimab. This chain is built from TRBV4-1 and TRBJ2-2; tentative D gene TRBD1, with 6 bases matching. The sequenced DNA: TGCGCCAGCAGCCAAACCCCCCCAGGTGGGGGCCCTAACACCGGGGAGCTGTTTTTT. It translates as CASSQTPPGGGPNTGELFF.